The source of this T cell receptor (beta chain) is a study of spatial heterogeneity in lung cancer. Described time point: sample taken at primary tumor resection. This clonotype was found a few times. Its antigen is not known. General study points: Counts of expanded alpha and beta TCRs within tumors tracked the tumor nonsynonymous mutation count.

TCRdb passed the 5' RACE reads through MiXCR, listing each CDR3 protein once. The sample has roughly 5,000 distinct CDR3 sequences, 30% to 35% seen once. The sequence came from a male donor with early-stage non-small cell lung cancer. This specimen consisted of lung tumor tissue, obtained at surgery.

The CDR3 loop reads CASSLDSGPYNEQFF. The CDR3 region has the DNA TGTGCCAGCAGCTTAGATAGCGGACCATACAATGAGCAGTTCTTC. The V and J genes are TRBV7-2 and TRBJ2-1; D is possibly TRBD2 (6 bases). Germline lookup yields CDR1 SGHTA and CDR2 FQGNSA. This CDR3 spans 15 amino acids. Trimming cost V 1 base and J 4 bases, with 11 bases left between them.